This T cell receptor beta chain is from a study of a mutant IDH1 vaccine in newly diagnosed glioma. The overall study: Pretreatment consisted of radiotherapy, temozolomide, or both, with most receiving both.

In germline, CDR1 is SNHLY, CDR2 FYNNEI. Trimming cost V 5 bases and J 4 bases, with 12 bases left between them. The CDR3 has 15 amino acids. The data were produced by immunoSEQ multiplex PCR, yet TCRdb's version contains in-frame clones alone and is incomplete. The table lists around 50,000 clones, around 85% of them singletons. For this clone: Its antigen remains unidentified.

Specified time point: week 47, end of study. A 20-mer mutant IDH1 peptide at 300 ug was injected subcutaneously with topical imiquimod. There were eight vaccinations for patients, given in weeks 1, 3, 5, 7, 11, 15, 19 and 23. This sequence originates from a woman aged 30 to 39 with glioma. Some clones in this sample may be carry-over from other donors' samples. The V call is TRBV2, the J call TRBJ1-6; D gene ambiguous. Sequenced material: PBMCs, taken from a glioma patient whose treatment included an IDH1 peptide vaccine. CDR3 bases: TGTGCCAGCAGTTATTCGGACCTATATAATTCACCCCTCCACTTT. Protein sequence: CASSYSDLYNSPLHF.